One sample yielded the 32 T cell receptor beta chains listed below, sequenced in a study of human CD8 memory T cell subsets. UMI-labeled 5' RACE was used to make TCR beta libraries. TCRdb processed the 5' RACE reads again and assigns one entry to each CDR3 protein, with no DNA. The sample includes more than 6,500 distinct CDR3 sequences. The sample consisted of CD8+ stem-like memory T cells (TSCM and TCM) sorted from PBMCs. Subset reported: stem-like memory CD8 T cells (TSTEM), CCR7+ PD-1- TIGIT-. The origin of the receptors is a human donor in good health.

The CDR3 is CASSQERATEYGDEQFF. The gene calls are TRBV3-1 and TRBJ2-1. The CDR3 runs to 17 residues. Per germline, CDR1 LGHDT and CDR2 YNNKEL (reference sequence).

This clonotype ranks as medium-sized in terms of frequency. The V call is TRBV20-1, the J call TRBJ2-6; TCRdb selects TRBD2, and the lack of DNA leaves this call unchecked. Germline V CDR1 and CDR2: DFQATT, SNEGSKA (reference sequence). This CDR3 has 14 residues. CDR3 loop: CSARGSSGANVLTF.

Measured by frequency, this clonotype is medium-sized (0.01 to 0.1%). This chain uses TRBV7-2 with TRBJ1-3. The CDR3 runs 16 residues. CDR1 is SGHTA and CDR2 is FQGNSA in the germline V gene. The CDR3 sequence is CASSPLWEASGNTIYF. The whole variable domain, filled in from reference TRBV7-2 and TRBJ1-3, reads GAGVSQSPSNKVTEKGKDVELRCDPISGHTALYWYRQSLGQGLEFLIYFQGNSAPDKSGLPSDRFSAERTGGSVSTLTIQRTQQEDSAVYLCASSPLWEASGNTIYFGEGSWLTVV.

This rearrangement joins TRBV11-3 to TRBJ2-4; TCRdb's assignment of TRBD1 cannot be checked, as there is no DNA. CDR1 is SGHNT and CDR2 is YENEEA in the germline V gene. CDR3 size: 13 residues. The CDR3 reads CASSLEGSRDQYF.

CDR3 region: CASSPNRASQSREQYF. The gene calls are TRBV28 and TRBJ2-7; TCRdb's D call, TRBD1, is unchecked because there is no DNA. CDR1 MDHEN and CDR2 SYDVKM come from the germline V gene. CDR3 length: 16 residues.

This chain's CDR3 is CASSSFRRAYGYTF. V and J are TRBV13 and TRBJ1-2. This CDR3 is built from 14 residues. The V gene's germline CDR1 is PRHDT and CDR2 FYEKMQ (reference sequence).

CDR3 sequence reads: CASSLVSGGLYNEQFF. The chain couples TRBV7-8 to TRBJ2-1; TCRdb's D call of TRBD2 is untestable without DNA. Looked up from germline, CDR1 is SGHVS and CDR2 is FQNEAQ. This CDR3 is built from 16 residues.

This clonotype registers medium-sized (0.01 to 0.1%) by frequency. This chain joins TRBV3-1 and TRBJ1-1; TCRdb's D call, TRBD1, is unchecked because there is no DNA. The CDR3 totals 21 residues. CDR1 and CDR2 from the germline V gene are LGHDT and YNNKEL (reference sequence). This CDR3 reads CASSPPHFQAGKRGENTEAFF.

Its frequency marks this clonotype as medium-sized (0.01 to 0.1%). This CDR3 reads CASSLDGFGTEAFF. This chain connects TRBV7-9 to TRBJ1-1. This CDR3 is built from 14 residues. The germline V gene encodes CDR1 SEHNR and CDR2 FQNEAQ (reference sequence).

This chain links TRBV20-1 with TRBJ1-1. Germline CDR1 and CDR2: DFQATT and SNEGSKA (reference sequence). There are 14 residues in the CDR3. CDR3 region: CSARPGHEYTEAFF.

The V gene is TRBV2, the J gene TRBJ1-2. The CDR3 sequence is 16 residues long. Germline values: CDR1 SNHLY, CDR2 FYNNEI. This chain's CDR3 is CASSELIGTRWEGYTF. Combining the CDR3 with reference TRBV2 and TRBJ1-2 gives the whole variable domain EPEVTQTPSHQVTQMGQEVILRCVPISNHLYFYWYRQILGQKVEFLVSFYNNEISEKSEIFDDQFSVERPDGSNFTLKIRSTKLEDSAMYFCASSELIGTRWEGYTFGSGTRLTVV.

This CDR3 is CASGYSPGRSGNTIYF. This chain joins TRBV12-5 and TRBJ1-3; TCRdb names TRBD1, which stays unverified in the absence of DNA. The V gene's germline CDR1 is LGHNT and CDR2 FRNRAP. CDR3 length: 16 residues.

Its frequency marks this clonotype as medium-sized. This sequence joins TRBV29-1 and TRBJ2-2; TCRdb's D gene call, TRBD2, goes unchecked for lack of DNA. The CDR3 has 14 residues. CDR1 and CDR2 (germline): SQVTM, ANQGSEA. CDR3: CSVPIGSGTGELFF.

The chain employs TRBV13 and TRBJ2-7. Germline values: CDR1 PRHDT, CDR2 FYEKMQ (reference sequence). This CDR3 is built from 14 residues. CDR3 amino acids: CASSLDGRREEQYF.

By frequency, this clonotype is medium-sized. This rearrangement joins TRBV27 to TRBJ2-7; TCRdb proposes TRBD2, but this gene call is untestable without DNA. Germline values: CDR1 MNHEY, CDR2 SMNVEV (reference sequence). There are 14 residues in the CDR3. The CDR3 protein is CATRGSGSPGEQYF.

The chain joins TRBV11-3 to TRBJ2-3; without DNA, the TCRdb call of TRBD1 cannot be checked. This CDR3 contains 15 residues. Germline values: CDR1 SGHNT, CDR2 YENEEA. CDR3 amino acids: CASSLTGAIRDTQYF.

This clonotype is medium-sized by frequency. The gene calls are TRBV4-1 and TRBJ2-5; TCRdb lists TRBD1, though no DNA is available to test this call. The germline gives CDR1 MGHRA, CDR2 YSYEKL. The CDR3 loop spans 15 amino acids. The CDR3 loop reads CASSQVRTGEETQYF.

This clonotype is classed as large by frequency. The chain combines TRBV20-1 with TRBJ2-7; TCRdb's D gene call, TRBD1, goes unchecked for lack of DNA. The CDR3 runs 15 residues. CDR1 is DFQATT and CDR2 is SNEGSKA in the germline V gene (reference sequence). The CDR3 loop reads CSASSLSHLAYEQYF.

The chain is built from TRBV28 and TRBJ2-7; the D call of TRBD2 rests on TCRdb alone, since no DNA is present to check it. The CDR3 is 11 residues long. CDR1 is MDHEN and CDR2 is SYDVKM in the germline V gene. Here the CDR3 reads CAASEGYEQYF.

The CDR3 sequence: CASSEETGHSYNEQFF. The chain has TRBV10-1 and TRBJ2-1; TCRdb indicates TRBD1, and absent DNA this call remains unverified. The CDR3 is 16 residues long. Per germline, CDR1 WNHNN and CDR2 SYGVQD (reference sequence).

This chain uses TRBV20-1 with TRBJ2-3; the D gene TCRdb calls, TRBD2, cannot be checked with no DNA. Looked up from germline, CDR1 is DFQATT and CDR2 is SNEGSKA (reference sequence). CDR3 length: 16 amino acids. The CDR3 region is CSARDLRDYTTDTQYF.

V is TRBV7-2 and J is TRBJ2-1; with no DNA, the TCRdb D assignment of TRBD1 cannot be verified. Per the germline V gene, CDR1 is SGHTA and CDR2 is FQGNSA. This CDR3 is built from 14 residues. The CDR3 region is CASSSSGSQGEQFF.

The chain combines TRBV11-2 with TRBJ2-7. The CDR3 is 12 residues long. The V gene's germline CDR1 is SGHAT and CDR2 FQNNGV. The CDR3 here is CASSQYMYEQYF.

The chain uses TRBV20-1 and TRBJ1-1; as DNA is missing, the TRBD1 call by TCRdb cannot be tested. CDR3 length: 13 residues. CDR1 DFQATT and CDR2 SNEGSKA come from the germline V gene (reference sequence). The CDR3 sequence: CSAKWDRYTEAFF.

This chain links TRBV29-1 with TRBJ1-2; TCRdb's assignment of TRBD1 cannot be checked, as there is no DNA. This CDR3 is 11 amino acids long. Germline-derived CDR1 and CDR2 are SQVTM and ANQGSEA. The CDR3 loop is CSGGPGGGYTF.

The chain links TRBV4-3 to TRBJ2-5; TCRdb's D gene call, TRBD2, goes unchecked for lack of DNA. The CDR3 has 17 residues. CDR1 is LGHNA and CDR2 is YSLEER in the germline V gene. The CDR3 reads CASSQESGLAVQETQYF.

The chain recombines TRBV12-3 or TRBV12-4 with TRBJ2-5. CDR3 size: 12 residues. CDR3 loop: CASRGSGETQYF.

The chain couples TRBV20-1 to TRBJ2-3; TCRdb outputs TRBD2, but without DNA this stays unchecked. The CDR3 has 16 residues. Germline V gene data show CDR1 as DFQATT and CDR2 as SNEGSKA (reference sequence). CDR3 residues: CSARALAGAETDTQYF.

Measured by frequency, this clonotype is medium-sized. This rearrangement joins TRBV4-3 to TRBJ2-2; TCRdb lists TRBD1, though no DNA is available to test this call. This CDR3 contains 16 residues. Germline V lookup: CDR1 LGHNA, CDR2 YSLEER. CDR3 in amino acids: CASSQDGGEPPGELFF.

The chain carries TRBV28 and TRBJ1-1. The germline V gene has CDR1 MDHEN and CDR2 SYDVKM. CDR3 length equals 14 residues. The CDR3 protein is CASSFKVEGTEAFF.

By frequency, this clonotype is medium-sized (0.01 to 0.1%). The V gene is TRBV2, the J gene TRBJ1-1; without DNA, the TCRdb call of TRBD1 cannot be checked. This CDR3 comprises 11 residues. Germline V gives CDR1 SNHLY, CDR2 FYNNEI. The CDR3 is CAIRGDRDAFF.

This chain uses TRBV6-4 with TRBJ1-2; the TCRdb call, TRBD1, lacks DNA for checking. CDR1 is MRHNA and CDR2 is SNTAGT in the germline V gene. CDR3 length: 15 amino acids. CDR3 sequence: CASYDRDRGLYGYTF.